This T cell receptor beta chain was captured by sequencing in a study of human CD8 memory T cell subsets. Germline CDR1 and CDR2: SGHNT and YYREEE (reference sequence). The CDR3 extends over 13 amino acids. UMI-labeled 5' RACE was used to make TCR beta libraries. TCRdb re-called the 5' RACE reads; every CDR3 protein appears as one record, without DNA. The repertoire table contains more than 10,000 distinct CDR3 sequences. This TCR derives from a human donor in good health. Input material: CD8+ T cells from PBMCs. The chain combines TRBV5-4 with TRBJ2-7. CDR3 sequence: CASVGDGSGEQYF.